A selection of T cell receptor beta chains follows, all from one sample in a study of CD8+ T cells in alopecia areata. Clones were read by immunoSEQ multiplex PCR, and TCRdb kept only the in-frame ones, dropping some. The repertoire includes hundreds of thousands of clones, 45% to 70% of them detected once, and about 0.93% sits in the top ten. Sample: CD4+ T cells sorted from blood, taken at week 52, from a patient treated with tofacitinib. The receptors originated from a human donor with alopecia areata. The CDR3 runs from the conserved cysteine through the conserved F or W. Each record gives: V gene, clone size, D gene, J gene, CDR3 protein, CDR3 DNA. The D gene is left open where the match is weak. Only part of the rows carry a size: once, few, many, or a class if the clone is expanded.

V: TRBV20-1; size: -; D: TRBD1; J: TRBJ1-2; CDR3: CRARQGEGYTF; DNA: TGCAGAGCCCGGCAGGGGGAAGGCTACACCTTC
V: TRBV7-9; size: -; D: -; J: TRBJ1-1; CDR3: CASSLVWGNTEAFF; DNA: TGTGCCAGCAGCTTAGTGTGGGGGAACACTGAAGCTTTCTTT
V: TRBV2; size: once; D: -; J: TRBJ1-2; CDR3: CASSVGGTYGYTF; DNA: TGTGCCAGCAGTGTCGGAGGCACCTATGGCTACACCTTC
V: TRBV30; size: -; D: -; J: TRBJ1-1; CDR3: CAWRISGNTEAFF; DNA: TGTGCCTGGAGGATTAGTGGGAACACTGAAGCTTTCTTT
V: TRBV30; size: -; D: -; J: TRBJ2-4; CDR3: CAWSFRLAKNIQYF; DNA: TGTGCCTGGAGTTTCCGGCTAGCCAAAAACATTCAGTACTTC
V: TRBV6-6; size: -; D: -; J: TRBJ2-7; CDR3: CASSLTGSLSYEQYF; DNA: TGTGCCAGCAGCCTTACAGGGTCCCTTTCCTACGAGCAGTACTTC
V: TRBV20-1; size: -; D: -; J: TRBJ2-1; CDR3: CSAYRGNEQFF; DNA: TGCAGTGCTTATAGGGGCAATGAGCAGTTCTTC
V: TRBV29-1; size: -; D: -; J: TRBJ2-5; CDR3: CSVVSKPETQYF; DNA: TGCAGCGTTGTGTCCAAGCCAGAGACCCAGTACTTC
V: TRBV25-1; size: -; D: -; J: TRBJ2-2; CDR3: CASTDNGRANTGELFF; DNA: TGTGCCAGCACCGACAACGGCAGGGCGAACACCGGGGAGCTGTTTTTT
V: TRBV6-1; size: few; D: TRBD1; J: TRBJ1-1; CDR3: CATGTGGQGEAFF; DNA: TGTGCCACCGGGACAGGGGGGCAGGGTGAAGCTTTCTTT
V: TRBV7-9; size: -; D: -; J: TRBJ2-3; CDR3: CASSLTDTQYF; DNA: TGTGCCAGCAGTTTGACAGATACGCAGTATTTT
V: TRBV6-5; size: -; D: -; J: TRBJ1-5; CDR3: CASSGSGNQPQHF; DNA: TGTGCCAGCTCCGGGAGTGGCAATCAGCCCCAGCATTTT
V: TRBV7-2; size: few; D: -; J: TRBJ2-5; CDR3: CASSQAGRLAETQYF; DNA: TGTGCCAGCAGCCAGGCAGGGAGGCTGGCAGAGACCCAGTACTTC
V: TRBV5-1; size: few; D: -; J: TRBJ1-1; CDR3: CASSDRPNTEAFF; DNA: TGCGCCAGCAGCGACAGGCCGAACACTGAAGCTTTCTTT
V: TRBV6-5; size: -; D: TRBD1; J: TRBJ1-2; CDR3: CASTGQGYGYTF; DNA: TGTGCCAGCACCGGACAGGGCTATGGCTACACCTTC
V: TRBV19; size: -; D: -; J: TRBJ1-6; CDR3: CASSILEGSRSPLHF; DNA: TGTGCCAGTAGTATCCTGGAGGGCTCTCGTTCACCCCTCCACTTT
V: TRBV7-7; size: -; D: TRBD1; J: TRBJ2-1; CDR3: CASSARQGSHNEQFF; DNA: TGTGCTAGCAGCGCTCGACAGGGGTCACACAATGAGCAGTTCTTC
V: TRBV4-3; size: few; D: TRBD1; J: TRBJ2-1; CDR3: CASSSRGQGVRSSYNEQFF; DNA: TGCGCCAGCAGCTCGAGGGGACAGGGAGTACGAAGCTCCTACAATGAGCAGTTCTTC
V: TRBV29-1; size: -; D: -; J: TRBJ1-2; CDR3: CSVEDSSYGYTF; DNA: TGCAGCGTTGAAGACAGTTCGTATGGCTACACCTTC
V: TRBV29-1; size: -; D: TRBD1; J: TRBJ1-2; CDR3: CSAERRGTGGGYTF; DNA: TGCAGCGCTGAAAGGCGGGGGACAGGGGGTGGCTACACCTTC
V: TRBV4-1; size: -; D: TRBD1; J: TRBJ1-6; CDR3: CASSQLQGDDSPLHF; DNA: TGCGCCAGCAGCCAGCTACAGGGGGACGATTCACCCCTCCACTTT
V: TRBV29-1; size: few; D: -; J: TRBJ2-7; CDR3: CSVGVAYEQYF; DNA: TGCAGCGTTGGGGTAGCCTACGAGCAGTACTTC
V: TRBV2; size: -; D: -; J: TRBJ1-2; CDR3: CASSEAGTGYTF; DNA: TGTGCCAGCAGTGAAGCTGGGACCGGCTACACCTTC
V: TRBV7-8; size: few; D: TRBD2; J: TRBJ2-1; CDR3: CASSPPGSGGRNEQFF; DNA: TGTGCCAGCAGCCCCCCAGGTAGCGGGGGCAGAAATGAGCAGTTCTTC
V: TRBV28; size: -; D: TRBD2; J: TRBJ2-1; CDR3: CASSLRGLANNDEQFF; DNA: TGTGCCAGCAGTTTACGCGGACTAGCGAATAACGATGAGCAGTTCTTC